This T cell receptor beta chain derives from a study of blood T cell repertoires in COVID-19. Study background: Whether acute or convalescent, the COVID-19 samples came from the United States, Italy and Spain. PBMCs, B-cell-depleted T cells, or T cells were the source of the cDNA or gDNA that made up the material.

Study processing details: Amplified reference gene primers provided the basis for estimating nucleated cell counts. Profiled with immunoSEQ multiplex PCR; TCRdb holds only in-frame clones, not every one. The V and J calls and clone size come from that table; D and trimming were worked out from the DNA. The sample shows some 200,000 clones, about 86% of them seen only once. This clone was counted at least ten times. The sample has other DNA sequences that encode this CDR3 too. This CDR3 contains 11 residues. Trimming removed 3 bases at V and 4 bases at J, with 3 bases between. The sample comprised peripheral blood. The TCR sequence derives from a woman aged 55-69 years with acute or convalescent COVID-19. The gene calls are TRBV12-3 or TRBV12-4 and TRBJ1-1; D uncertain. The CDR3 sequence is CASSFGTEAFF. CDR3 bases: TGTGCCAGCAGTTTCGGCACTGAAGCTTTCTTT.